A selection of T cell receptor beta chains follows, all from one sample in a study of regulatory dendritic cells for organ transplantation. Profiled with immunoSEQ multiplex PCR; TCRdb holds only in-frame clones, not every one. The sample comprises approximately 11,000 clones, roughly 82% of which are singletons, and roughly 2.8% rests with the top ten. The antigens these receptors bind are not known. The specimen was memory CD4+ T cells from blood cultured with regulatory dendritic cells. Receptor source: a human donor in good health. Each CDR3 is given with its conserved first and last residue. Part of the rows lack a size; the others show once, few, many or a class for expanded clones.

V	size	CDR3
TRBV15	-	CATSRETAGGSYNEQFF
TRBV21-1	-	CATQLAGDQETQYF
TRBV5-1	-	CASSLGARLGNEQFF
TRBV7-2	-	CASSLGQSYGYTF
TRBV4-2	-	CASSQGLPRGHPNTEAFF
TRBV5-4	-	CASSRDRGGYYGYTF
TRBV18	few	CASSPPSGSLYEQYF
TRBV7-9	few	CASSRETGDYGYTF
TRBV19	medium-sized	CASSGVGQGYTEAFF
TRBV10-3	-	CAIRGTSLDEQFF
TRBV4-1	-	CASSLYPRGSTDTQYF